Given below is one TCR beta chain in context. Its specificity is unknown. In the source study's methods: Filtering differed since immunoSEQ provided only junctions, with no quality scores. Here immunoSEQ multiplex PCR was the method, and the copy in TCRdb shows in-frame clones only, minus some. V and J calls and clone size are copied from that table; D and trimming were computed from the DNA. The sample consists of approximately 2.3 million clones, about 92% of them appearing once. This record comes from a study of shared clonotypes between healthy human individuals. Broader study findings: Around 4.7% of naive CD4 clonotypes were shared across four donors.

The TCR originated in a man between 18 and 35 years old in good health. Some clones in this sample may be carry-over from other donors' samples. Specimen: naive CD4+ T cells from PBMCs. Subset defined: CD45RA+ positively selected.

Here the CDR3 reads CSAPKTGKLFF. The CDR3 coding sequence is TGCAGTGCTCCAAAAACAGGGAAACTGTTTTTT. The chain is built from TRBV20-1 and TRBJ1-4; weak D call: TRBD1 (6 bases). V dropped 5 bases and J dropped 11 bases, with 12 bases sitting between them. The CDR3 spans 11 residues. From germline, CDR1 is DFQATT and CDR2 SNEGSKA (reference sequence).